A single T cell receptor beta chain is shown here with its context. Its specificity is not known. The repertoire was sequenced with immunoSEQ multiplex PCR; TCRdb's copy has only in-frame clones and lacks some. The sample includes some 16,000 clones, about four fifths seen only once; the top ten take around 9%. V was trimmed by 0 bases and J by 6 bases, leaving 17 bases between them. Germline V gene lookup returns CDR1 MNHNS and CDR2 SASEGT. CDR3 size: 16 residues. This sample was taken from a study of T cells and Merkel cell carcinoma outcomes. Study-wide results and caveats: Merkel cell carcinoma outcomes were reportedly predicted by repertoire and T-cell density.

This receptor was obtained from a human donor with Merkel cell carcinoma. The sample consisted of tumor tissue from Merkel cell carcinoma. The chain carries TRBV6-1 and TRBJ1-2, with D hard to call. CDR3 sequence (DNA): TGTGCCAGCAGTGAAGCCTTCGCTGGGAGTTTCGATGGCTACACCTTC. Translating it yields CASSEAFAGSFDGYTF.